What follows describes a single T cell receptor (beta chain). No cognate antigen has been identified for it. Qualities for individual bases were not recorded, and no much larger clone is one base off. Participants in the prospective study were enrolled through a virtual design, were aged roughly 18 to 90 years, and lived in about 25 United States geographic areas. In the prospective study, participants were assigned to cohorts based on the clinical history participants reported in a screening survey and a study questionnaire. Recovered participants in ImmuneRACE Cohort 3 were defined by two consecutive negative NP/OP PCR tests, clearance by a healthcare professional, or resolution of symptoms. In the prospective study, mobile phlebotomists collected whole blood, serum and a nasopharyngeal or oropharyngeal swab from each participant. Over an approximately 2-month period, participants in the prospective study had the option of providing additional blood draws and questionnaires. Prospective study blood samples were shipped either frozen or at room temperature before DNA extraction.

The CDR3 starts with the cysteine, ends with the phenylalanine, and has 19 residues. Only the CDR3 portion is preserved as DNA: 57 bases, with reading frame beginning at the first base. The germline V gene specifies SGHRS as CDR1 and YFSETQ as CDR2. The germline V end is reduced by 0 bases and the J end by 0 bases; junction bases left unmatched: 12. The data stem from a study of blood T cell repertoires in COVID-19 (dated by TCRdb to 2018 to 2021). Concerning the study at large: Samples from collaborators originated in the United States, Italy and Spain and spanned both the acute and convalescent phases of COVID-19. A de-identified subject ID, COVID-19 status, age in years and sex were almost always included in the sample metadata. The repertoires were released in a freely available public database meant as a resource for research on the immune response to SARS-CoV-2. The samples were drawn from the first 160 participants of the ongoing ImmuneRACE study and from some 1,300 subjects provided by 6 global collaborators. Where available, HLA class I and class II types were obtained from metadata supplied by the sample provider rather than from assay-based typing. Subjects who had been exposed to COVID-19, were actively infected with it, or had recovered from it provided the deeply sampled blood TCRbeta repertoires that made up the dataset. The prospective study material was composed of cDNA or gDNA derived from T cells, B-cell-depleted T cells, or PBMCs. What the research found in general, with its limitations: How much clinical and demographic metadata was included differed by source and by participant, and the metadata was provided uncurated.

TCRbeta CDR3 regions were amplified from genomic DNA using the immunoSEQ Assay, a bias-controlled multiplex PCR. The authors' analysis ran thus. The number of nucleated cells in each sample was estimated by amplification of reference gene primers within the assay. To quantify the absolute abundance of each unique TCRbeta CDR3 rearrangement, sequence reads were collapsed and filtered. For each sample, productive Simpson clonality was calculated as the square root of Simpson's diversity index across productive rearrangements. This immuneACCESS table, as held by TCRdb, lists in-frame sequences with V and J called but not all clones. Of the missing ones, under half trace to an unresolved V gene in checked studies; the others have no known cause. V and J calls and clone size are those listed in that table; D and trimming were worked out from the DNA. In all, the sample holds around 290,000 clones, and 86% of those were seen once. The top ten clones comprise over 2% of the sample.

The TCR was taken from a young woman who had recovered from COVID-19. The sample taken for sequencing was PBMCs or T cells enriched from blood (not recorded which). This chain joins TRBV5-1 to TRBJ2-1; 7 of the junction bases match TRBD2. The CDR3 sequence is CASSLEASGVLSSYNEQFF. The DNA sequence follows: TGCGCCAGCAGCTTGGAGGCTAGCGGCGTACTCAGCTCCTACAATGAGCAGTTCTTC. Where the CDR3 stops, the reference TRBV5-1 and TRBJ2-1 genes take over; the full variable domain is KAGVTQTPRYLIKTRGQQVTLSCSPISGHRSVSWYQQTPGQGLQFLFEYFSETQRNKGNFPGRFSGRQFSNSRSEMNVSTLELGDSALYLCASSLEASGVLSSYNEQFFGPGTRLTVL.